This passage covers 13 T cell receptor beta chains from one sample sequenced in a study of identical twins. Each CDR3 protein gets one entry after TCRdb re-called the 5' RACE reads with MiXCR. The sample yields about 250,000 distinct CDR3 sequences, about 8% seen once. Another study also made use of these data, one on yellow fever vaccine responses in identical twins.

Material: CD8+ T cells sorted from blood. These receptors were taken from a woman aged 18-35 years in good health.

There are many counts of this clonotype. V and J are TRBV7-2 and TRBJ2-3, with D perhaps matching TRBD2 (5 bases). Germline lookup yields CDR1 SGHTA and CDR2 FQGNSA. The CDR3 consists of 14 residues. V lost 5 bases and J lost 4, with 13 bases in between. The CDR3 DNA follows: TGTGCCAGCAGCCCCCTTGGTAGCGCAGATACGCAGTATTTT. It codes for CASSPLGSADTQYF.

This clonotype has at least ten counts. V gene TRBV4-1 combines with J gene TRBJ2-2, with TRBD1 as a possible D gene (6 bases). The V end lost 0 bases, the J end lost 5 bases, and 16 bases lay between the germline ends. CDR1 is MGHRA and CDR2 is YSYEKL in the germline V gene. The CDR3 is 17 amino acids. This chain's CDR3 is CASSQDRLRGLTGELFF. In DNA form, the CDR3 reads TGCGCCAGCAGCCAAGATCGTCTCAGGGGTTTGACCGGGGAGCTGTTTTTT.

This clonotype was detected ten times or more. The chain employs TRBV25-1 and TRBJ2-7, with TRBD2 as a possible D gene (6 bases). Per the germline V gene, CDR1 is MGHDK and CDR2 is SYGVNS. The CDR3 has 11 residues. V was pared by 4 bases and J by 6 bases, with 7 bases between. CDR3 amino acids: CASSVGGEQYF. The CDR3 bases are TGTGCCAGCAGTGTGGGGGGCGAGCAGTACTTC.

The chain recombines TRBV7-2 with TRBJ2-3; D remains ambiguous. The CDR3 is made up of 15 amino acids. Germline V gives CDR1 SGHTA, CDR2 FQGNSA. The V end was cut by 5 bases, the J end by 0 bases, with 12 bases between. DNA of the CDR3: TGTGCCAGCAGCCCGTTAGCACCTAGCACAGATACGCAGTATTTT. As protein: CASSPLAPSTDTQYF. Using reference TRBV7-2 and TRBJ2-3 for the parts outside the CDR3, the full variable domain is GAGVSQSPSNKVTEKGKDVELRCDPISGHTALYWYRQSLGQGLEFLIYFQGNSAPDKSGLPSDRFSAERTGGSVSTLTIQRTQQEDSAVYLCASSPLAPSTDTQYFGPGTRLTVL.

This clonotype turned up a few times. The chain recombines TRBV5-5 with TRBJ2-7, with D perhaps given as TRBD1 or TRBD2 (5 bases each). This CDR3 comprises 12 residues. Germline loops: CDR1 SGHKS, CDR2 YYEKEE (reference sequence). V gave up 6 bases and J gave up 12 bases, with 19 bases separating them. CDR3 sequence (DNA): TGTGCCAGCACCACCGGGACGCCAACTCGGTACTTC. It encodes CASTTGTPTRYF. Full variable domain (remainder filled in from reference TRBV5-5 and TRBJ2-7): DAGVTQSPTHLIKTRGQQVTLRCSPISGHKSVSWYQQVLGQGPQFIFQYYEKEERGRGNFPDRFSARQFPNYSSELNVNALLLGDSALYLCASTTGTPTRYFGPGTRLTVT.

This clonotype was recorded many times. For the CDR3, the DNA is TGTGCCAGCAGCCGGACTAGCGGGAGGGCCATCTACGAGCAGTACTTC. It specifies CASSRTSGRAIYEQYF. The chain joins TRBV7-9 to TRBJ2-7, with 15 bases that match TRBD2. The CDR3 consists of 16 residues. CDR1 is SEHNR and CDR2 is FQNEAQ in the germline V gene (reference sequence). The J segment lost 3 bases and the V segment lost 5 bases, leaving 5 bases of the junction unmatched. Variable domain in full (rest from reference TRBV7-9 and TRBJ2-7): DTGVSQNPRHKITKRGQNVTFRCDPISEHNRLYWYRQTLGQGPEFLTYFQNEAQLEKSRLLSDRFSAERPKGSFSTLEIQRTEQGDSAMYLCASSRTSGRAIYEQYFGPGTRLTVT.

The V and J genes are TRBV4-1 and TRBJ2-2, with TRBD1 matching 8 bases. The V gene's germline CDR1 is MGHRA and CDR2 YSYEKL. The junction had 11 bases not matched to a gene; V was cut back by 0 bases and J by 8 bases. The CDR3 extends over 17 amino acids. DNA for the CDR3: TGCGCCAGCAGCCAAGATCATCAGGGGGCGCGAAGGGGGGAGCTGTTTTTT. This sequence encodes CASSQDHQGARRGELFF.

The J gene is TRBJ2-7, the V gene TRBV27; 9 bases agree with TRBD2. Germline V gene data show CDR1 as MNHEY and CDR2 as SMNVEV (reference sequence). Unmatched junction bases numbered 8, after V lost 3 bases and J lost 5 bases. This CDR3 spans 15 amino acids. CDR3 nucleotides: TGTGCCAGCAGTTTCGGGAAGCGGGGGGTCAACGAGCAGTACTTC. Encoded protein: CASSFGKRGVNEQYF.

This clonotype has a handful of counts. The CDR3 bases are TGCAGTGCTAGAGATCGGGACACGAAATACGAGAACTATGGCTACACCTTC. Translated, it gives CSARDRDTKYENYGYTF. This chain uses TRBV20-1 with TRBJ1-2, with D tentatively TRBD1 (6 bases). Deletions cut 0 bases from V and 2 bases from J, with 19 bases between. The length of the CDR3 is 17 residues. The germline V gene has CDR1 DFQATT and CDR2 SNEGSKA (reference sequence).

Many counts were recorded for this clonotype. J is TRBJ2-7 and V is TRBV29-1; tentative D call: TRBD2 (5 bases). Germline V gene data show CDR1 as SQVTM and CDR2 as ANQGSEA. The CDR3 is 12 amino acids. V was shortened by 7 bases and J by 2 bases, with 12 bases between the two germline ends. CDR3 residues: CSATGSTYEQYF. The CDR3 DNA sequence: TGCAGCGCTACGGGGAGTACCTACGAGCAGTACTTC.

This sequence joins TRBV28 and TRBJ2-7; D uncertain. The CDR3 loop spans 12 amino acids. From germline, CDR1 is MDHEN and CDR2 SYDVKM. Trimming shortened V by 3 bases and J by 4 bases, and 7 bases separated the two germline ends. Here the CDR3 reads CASSLSEYEQYF. The CDR3 DNA follows: TGTGCCAGCAGTTTGTCAGAGTACGAGCAGTACTTC.

The genes are TRBV20-1 and TRBJ2-1, with TRBD2 matching over 9 bases. Germline V gene lookup returns CDR1 DFQATT and CDR2 SNEGSKA (reference sequence). The CDR3 has 16 amino acids. The V segment lost 0 bases and the J segment 3 bases; nucleotides outside the gene matches: 6. CDR3: CSARDPSSGDYNEQFF. The DNA of the CDR3 is TGCAGTGCTAGAGACCCGTCTAGCGGGGACTACAATGAGCAGTTCTTC.

A few counts support this clonotype. The chain employs TRBV6-2 or TRBV6-3 and TRBJ1-1; no definite D call. Germline V gives CDR1 MNHEY, CDR2 SVGEGT. V gave up 7 bases and J gave up 1 base, with 13 bases separating them. This CDR3 is built from 14 residues. CDR3: CASTPRDTNTEAFF. The CDR3 coding sequence is TGTGCCAGCACCCCCCGGGATACGAACACTGAAGCTTTCTTT.